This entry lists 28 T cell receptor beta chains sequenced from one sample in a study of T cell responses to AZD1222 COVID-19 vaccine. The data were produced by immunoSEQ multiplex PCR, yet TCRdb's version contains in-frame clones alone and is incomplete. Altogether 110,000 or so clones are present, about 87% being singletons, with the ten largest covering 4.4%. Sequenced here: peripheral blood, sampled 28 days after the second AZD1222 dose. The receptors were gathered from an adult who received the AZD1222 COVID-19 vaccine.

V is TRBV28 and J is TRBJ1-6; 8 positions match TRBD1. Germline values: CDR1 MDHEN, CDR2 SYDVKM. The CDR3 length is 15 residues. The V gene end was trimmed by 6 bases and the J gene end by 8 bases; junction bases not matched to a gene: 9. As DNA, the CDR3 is TGTGCCAGCAGCAGTACCGGGACAGGCTATTCACCCCTCCACTTT. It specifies CASSSTGTGYSPLHF.

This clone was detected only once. CDR3 loop: CASSLSGTSVRDEQYF. The CDR3 DNA reads TGCGCCAGCAGCCTCTCCGGGACTAGCGTGAGGGACGAGCAGTACTTC. The chain is built from TRBV4-3 and TRBJ2-7; 10 bases align to TRBD2. CDR3 length: 16 residues. Germline CDR1 LGHNA, CDR2 YSLEER. Unmatched junction bases numbered 11, after V lost 4 bases and J lost 5 bases.

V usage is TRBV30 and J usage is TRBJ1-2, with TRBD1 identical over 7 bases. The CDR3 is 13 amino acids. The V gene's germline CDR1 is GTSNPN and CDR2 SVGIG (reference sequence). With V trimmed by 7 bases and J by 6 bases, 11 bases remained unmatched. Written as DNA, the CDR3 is TGTGCCTCCCCCAGGGGGGGCAGGGATGGCTACACCTTC. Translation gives CASPRGGRDGYTF. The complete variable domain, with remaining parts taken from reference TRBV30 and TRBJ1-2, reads SQTIHQWPATLVQPVGSPLSLECTVEGTSNPNLYWYRQAAGRGLQLLFYSVGIGQISSEVPQNLSASRPQDRQFILSSKKLLLSDSGFYLCASPRGGRDGYTFGSGTRLTVV.

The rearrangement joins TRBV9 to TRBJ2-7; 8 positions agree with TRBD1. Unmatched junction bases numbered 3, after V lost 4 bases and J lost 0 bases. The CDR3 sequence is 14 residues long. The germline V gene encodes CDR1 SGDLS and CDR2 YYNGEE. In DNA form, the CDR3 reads TGTGCCAGCAGCCGAGACAGGGGCTCCTACGAGCAGTACTTC. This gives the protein CASSRDRGSYEQYF.

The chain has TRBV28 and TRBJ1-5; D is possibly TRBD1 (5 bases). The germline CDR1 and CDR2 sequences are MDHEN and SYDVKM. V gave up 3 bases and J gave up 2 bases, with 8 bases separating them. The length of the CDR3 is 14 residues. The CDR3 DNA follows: TGTGCCAGCAGTTTGTTCAGGGGCAATCAGCCCCAGCATTTT. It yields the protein CASSLFRGNQPQHF. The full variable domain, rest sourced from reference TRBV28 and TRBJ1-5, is DVKVTQSSRYLVKRTGEKVFLECVQDMDHENMFWYRQDPGLGLRLIYFSYDVKMKEKGDIPEGYSVSREKKERFSLILESASTNQTSMYLCASSLFRGNQPQHFGDGTRLSIL.

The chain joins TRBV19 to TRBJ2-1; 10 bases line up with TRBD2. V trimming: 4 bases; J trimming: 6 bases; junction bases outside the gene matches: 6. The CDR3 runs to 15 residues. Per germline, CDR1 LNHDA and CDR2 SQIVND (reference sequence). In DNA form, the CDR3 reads TGTGCCAGTAGTACTACTAGCGGGGACTTCAATGAGCAGTTCTTC. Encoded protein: CASSTTSGDFNEQFF.

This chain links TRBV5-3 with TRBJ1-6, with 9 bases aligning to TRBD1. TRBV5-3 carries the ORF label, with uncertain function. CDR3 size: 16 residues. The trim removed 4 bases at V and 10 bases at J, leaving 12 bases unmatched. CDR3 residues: CARSGGHRGQRSPLHF. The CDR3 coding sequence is TGTGCCAGAAGCGGGGGCCACAGGGGGCAGAGGTCACCCCTCCACTTT.

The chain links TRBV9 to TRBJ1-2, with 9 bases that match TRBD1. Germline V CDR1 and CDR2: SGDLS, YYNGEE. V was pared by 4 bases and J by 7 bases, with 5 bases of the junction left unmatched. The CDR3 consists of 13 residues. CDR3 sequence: CASSLTGGFGYTF. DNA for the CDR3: TGTGCCAGCAGCTTGACAGGGGGTTTTGGCTACACCTTC.

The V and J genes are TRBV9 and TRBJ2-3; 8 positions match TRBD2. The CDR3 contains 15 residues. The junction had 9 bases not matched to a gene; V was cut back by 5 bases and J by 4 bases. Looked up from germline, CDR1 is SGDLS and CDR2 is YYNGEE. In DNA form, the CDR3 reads TGTGCCAGCAGTAGCGGGATTGAGGGAGCAGATACGCAGTATTTT. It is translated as CASSSGIEGADTQYF.

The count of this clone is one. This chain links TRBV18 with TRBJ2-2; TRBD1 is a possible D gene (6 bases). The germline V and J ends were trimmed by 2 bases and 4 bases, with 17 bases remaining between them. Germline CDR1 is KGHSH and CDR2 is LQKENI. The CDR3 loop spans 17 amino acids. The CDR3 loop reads CASSPKGGGTLTGELFF. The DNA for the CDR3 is TGTGCCAGCTCACCAAAGGGTGGGGGCACGCTCACCGGGGAGCTGTTTTTT.

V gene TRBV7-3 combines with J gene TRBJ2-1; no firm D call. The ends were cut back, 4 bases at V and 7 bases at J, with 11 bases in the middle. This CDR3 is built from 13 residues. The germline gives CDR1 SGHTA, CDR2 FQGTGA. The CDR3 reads CASSSPQENEQFF. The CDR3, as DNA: TGTGCCAGCAGCTCCCCCCAGGAAAATGAGCAGTTCTTC.

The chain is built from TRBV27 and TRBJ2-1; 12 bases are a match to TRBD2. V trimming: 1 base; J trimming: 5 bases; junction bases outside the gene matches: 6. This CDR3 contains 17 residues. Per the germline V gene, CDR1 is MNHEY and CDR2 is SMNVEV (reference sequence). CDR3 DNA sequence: TGTGCCAGCAGTTTATTTAGGCTAGCGGGAGGGAACAATGAGCAGTTCTTC. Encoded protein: CASSLFRLAGGNNEQFF.

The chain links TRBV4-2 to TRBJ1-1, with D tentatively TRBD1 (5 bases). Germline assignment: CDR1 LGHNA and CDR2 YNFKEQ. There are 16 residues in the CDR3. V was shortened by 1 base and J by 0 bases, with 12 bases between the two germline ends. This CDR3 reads CASSQAPGVMNTEAFF. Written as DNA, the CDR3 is TGTGCCAGCAGCCAAGCCCCGGGGGTCATGAACACTGAAGCTTTCTTT.

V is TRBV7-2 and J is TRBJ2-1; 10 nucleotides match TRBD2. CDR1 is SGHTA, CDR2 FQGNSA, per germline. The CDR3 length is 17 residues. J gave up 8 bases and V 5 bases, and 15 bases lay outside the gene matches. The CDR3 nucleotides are TGTGCCAGCAGCCTAGTACCTCGGACTAGCGGTGGGGATGAGCAGTTCTTC. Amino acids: CASSLVPRTSGGDEQFF.

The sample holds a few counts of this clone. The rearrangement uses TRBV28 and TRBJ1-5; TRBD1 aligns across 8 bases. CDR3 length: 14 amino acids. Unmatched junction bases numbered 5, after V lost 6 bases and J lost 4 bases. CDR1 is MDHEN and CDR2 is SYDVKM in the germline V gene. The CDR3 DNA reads TGTGCCAGCAGCCGAACAGGGGGAAATCAGCCCCAGCATTTT. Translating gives CASSRTGGNQPQHF.

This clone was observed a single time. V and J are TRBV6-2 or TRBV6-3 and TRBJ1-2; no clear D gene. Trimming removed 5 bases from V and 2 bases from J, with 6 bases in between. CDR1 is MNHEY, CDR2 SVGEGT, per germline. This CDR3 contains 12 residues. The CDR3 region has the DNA TGTGCCAGCAGTCCCTCCAACTATGGCTACACCTTC. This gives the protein CASSPSNYGYTF.

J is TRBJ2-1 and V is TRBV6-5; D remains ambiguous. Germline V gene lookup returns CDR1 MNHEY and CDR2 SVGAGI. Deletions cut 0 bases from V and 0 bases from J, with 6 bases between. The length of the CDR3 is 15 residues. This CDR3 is CASSYSASSYNEQFF. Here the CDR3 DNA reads TGTGCCAGCAGTTACTCAGCGAGCTCCTACAATGAGCAGTTCTTC.

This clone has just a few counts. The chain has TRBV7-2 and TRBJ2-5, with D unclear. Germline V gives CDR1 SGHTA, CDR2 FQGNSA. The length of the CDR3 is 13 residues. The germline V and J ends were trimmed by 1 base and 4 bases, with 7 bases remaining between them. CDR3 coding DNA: TGTGCCAGCAGCTTAGGGTACAGAGAGACCCAGTACTTC. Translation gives CASSLGYRETQYF. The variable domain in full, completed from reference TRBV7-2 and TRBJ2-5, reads GAGVSQSPSNKVTEKGKDVELRCDPISGHTALYWYRQSLGQGLEFLIYFQGNSAPDKSGLPSDRFSAERTGGSVSTLTIQRTQQEDSAVYLCASSLGYRETQYFGPGTRLLVL.

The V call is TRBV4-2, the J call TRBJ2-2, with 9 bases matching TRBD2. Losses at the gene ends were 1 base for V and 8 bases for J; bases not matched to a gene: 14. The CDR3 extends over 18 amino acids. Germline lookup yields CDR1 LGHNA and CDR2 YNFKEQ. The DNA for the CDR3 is TGTGCCAGCAGCCAAGCGCCCGGGGTTAGCGGGGGCCGAGGGGAGCTGTTTTTT. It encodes CASSQAPGVSGGRGELFF.

The CDR3 protein is CASSQDPQGPDTQYF. DNA of the CDR3: TGTGCCAGCAGCCAAGACCCGCAGGGACCCGATACGCAGTATTTT. The rearrangement uses TRBV4-2 and TRBJ2-3, with D perhaps given as TRBD1 or TRBD2 (5 bases each). Trimming took 0 bases from V and 6 from J, leaving 13 bases between them. The CDR3 has 15 residues. From germline, CDR1 is LGHNA and CDR2 YNFKEQ.

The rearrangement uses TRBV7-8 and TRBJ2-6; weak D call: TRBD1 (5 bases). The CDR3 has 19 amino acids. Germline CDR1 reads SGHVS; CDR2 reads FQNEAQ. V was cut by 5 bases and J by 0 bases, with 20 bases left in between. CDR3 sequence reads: CASSLLRVRRNSGANVLTF. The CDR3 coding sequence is TGTGCCAGCAGCCTCCTCAGGGTCAGACGGAACTCTGGGGCCAACGTCCTGACTTTC.

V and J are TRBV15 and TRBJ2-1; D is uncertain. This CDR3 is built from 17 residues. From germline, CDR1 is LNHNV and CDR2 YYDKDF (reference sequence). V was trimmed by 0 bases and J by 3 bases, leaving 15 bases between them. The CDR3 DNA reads TGTGCCACCAGCAGAGACCTTAAAGGACCCTACTACAATGAGCAGTTCTTC. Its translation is CATSRDLKGPYYNEQFF.

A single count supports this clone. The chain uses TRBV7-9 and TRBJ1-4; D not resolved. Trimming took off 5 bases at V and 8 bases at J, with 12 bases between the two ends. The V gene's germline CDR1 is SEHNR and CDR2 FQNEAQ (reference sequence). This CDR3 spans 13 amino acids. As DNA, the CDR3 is TGTGCCAGCAGCCCGCCGAGTATCGAAAAACTGTTTTTT. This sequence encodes CASSPPSIEKLFF.

The CDR3 sequence: CASTDSFTALDEAFF. The CDR3 DNA reads TGTGCCAGTACGGACAGTTTTACCGCTTTAGATGAAGCTTTCTTT. V gene TRBV19 combines with J gene TRBJ1-1; D is possibly TRBD1 (6 bases). Trimming removed 7 bases at V and 7 bases at J, with 22 bases between. Germline V gene sequence: CDR1 LNHDA, CDR2 SQIVND (reference sequence). This CDR3 region has 15 residues.

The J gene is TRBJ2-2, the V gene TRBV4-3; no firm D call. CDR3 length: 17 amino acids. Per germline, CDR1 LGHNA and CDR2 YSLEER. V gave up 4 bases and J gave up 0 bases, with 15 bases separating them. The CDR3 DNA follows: TGCGCCAGCAGCCCGTTTTCCCTAAGCGCGAACACCGGGGAGCTGTTTTTT. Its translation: CASSPFSLSANTGELFF.

The CDR3 is CSVRTITTGPSYTF. The CDR3 DNA is TGCAGCGTGAGAACCATAACGACAGGTCCCAGCTACACCTTC. This rearrangement joins TRBV29-1 to TRBJ1-2; perhaps TRBD1 as D (6 bases). The germline gives CDR1 SQVTM, CDR2 ANQGSEA. The CDR3 sequence is 14 residues long. Trimming cost V 6 bases and J 9 bases, with 23 bases left between them.

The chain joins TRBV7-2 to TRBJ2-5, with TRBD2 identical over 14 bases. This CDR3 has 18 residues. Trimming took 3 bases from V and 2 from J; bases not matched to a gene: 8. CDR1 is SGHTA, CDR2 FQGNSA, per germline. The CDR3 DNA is TGTGCCAGCAGCTTCTCTCTTCGACTAGCGGGAGGGCAAGAGACCCAGTACTTC. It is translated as CASSFSLRLAGGQETQYF.

The CDR3 sequence: CASSARQGFEGNQPQHF. CDR3 sequence (DNA): TGTGCCAGCAGCGCAAGACAGGGCTTCGAGGGCAATCAGCCCCAGCATTTT. J is TRBJ1-5 and V is TRBV7-8, with 7 bases that match TRBD1. V lost 5 bases, J lost 2 bases, and 12 bases stayed unmatched. The germline V gene encodes CDR1 SGHVS and CDR2 FQNEAQ. This CDR3 has 17 residues. Full variable domain (missing parts from reference TRBV7-8 and TRBJ1-5): GAGVSQSPRYKVAKRGQDVALRCDPISGHVSLFWYQQALGQGPEFLTYFQNEAQLDKSGLPSDRFFAERPEGSVSTLKIQRTQQEDSAVYLCASSARQGFEGNQPQHFGDGTRLSIL.